These 25 T cell receptor beta chains share one sample of origin, sequenced in a study of cytomegalovirus exposure and HLA in healthy donors. The study ran its PCR with 60 Vbeta and 13 Jbeta primers. Repertoires were generated with immunoSEQ multiplex PCR, while TCRdb's copy carries only in-frame clones and drops some. Here the sample spans fewer than 200,000 clones, around 81% being singletons. The sample was PBMCs. These receptors all stem from a woman aged 45-65 years in good health and CMV-seronegative.

The gene calls are TRBV28 and TRBJ1-5; no reliable D call. The CDR3 runs to 14 residues. With 6 bases removed from V and 4 bases from J, the gap between germline ends came to 13 bases. Germline lookup yields CDR1 MDHEN and CDR2 SYDVKM. This CDR3 is CASRTVGRNQPQHF. Here the CDR3 DNA reads TGTGCCAGCAGGACGGTGGGGAGGAATCAGCCCCAGCATTTT.

V is TRBV5-8 and J is TRBJ1-1; possibly TRBD1 for D (5 bases). The CDR3 has 18 residues. The V gene's germline CDR1 is SGHTS and CDR2 YDEGEE. V was trimmed by 5 bases and J by 0 bases, leaving 23 bases between them. CDR3 region: CASSPRSGLGLLNTEAFF. The CDR3 coding sequence is TGTGCCAGCAGTCCCAGGTCAGGGTTAGGATTATTGAACACTGAAGCTTTCTTT. The full variable domain, with the rest looked up from reference TRBV5-8 and TRBJ1-1, is EAGVTQSPTHLIKTRGQQATLRCSPISGHTSVYWYQQALGLGLQFLLWYDEGEERNRGNFPPRFSGRQFPNYSSELNVNALELEDSALYLCASSPRSGLGLLNTEAFFGQGTRLTVV.

The rearrangement uses TRBV5-6 and TRBJ2-3; TRBD1 might be the D (5 bases). The germline V gene has CDR1 SGHDT and CDR2 YYEEEE. The CDR3 has 15 amino acids. V lost 4 bases, J lost 2 bases, and 14 bases lay in between. CDR3 nucleotides: TGTGCCAGCAGCCCCCTGGGGCCCGCCACAGATACGCAGTATTTT. It translates to CASSPLGPATDTQYF.

The chain uses TRBV10-2 and TRBJ2-1, with a weak D call TRBD2 (5 bases). Germline CDR1 WSHSY, CDR2 SAAADI. This CDR3 region has 15 residues. V was shortened by 0 bases and J by 6 bases, with 12 bases between the two germline ends. The CDR3 protein is CASSESSGLTNEQFF. The DNA of the CDR3 is TGCGCCAGCAGTGAGTCGAGCGGTCTCACCAATGAGCAGTTCTTC.

This clone was found a few times. The sample contains more than one DNA sequence encoding this CDR3. The CDR3 DNA follows: TGTGCCTGGAGTGTACAACAGGGTAGCGGCTACACCTTC. This gives the protein CAWSVQQGSGYTF. The chain uses TRBV30 and TRBJ1-2; D might be TRBD1 (6 bases). With 0 bases removed from V and 8 bases from J, the gap between germline ends came to 13 bases. The CDR3 has 13 amino acids. Germline V lookup: CDR1 GTSNPN, CDR2 SVGIG (reference sequence).

The V and J genes are TRBV6-5 and TRBJ1-2; D remains ambiguous. Germline-derived CDR1 and CDR2 are MNHEY and SVGAGI. V was clipped by 4 bases and J by 5 bases, with 11 bases between them. The CDR3 is 13 residues long. CDR3 sequence (DNA): TGTGCCAGCAGTTCCCTCGGTGCTTATGGCTACACCTTC. As protein: CASSSLGAYGYTF.

CDR3 amino acids: CASSSLSRRQGQYNEQFF. The CDR3 coding sequence is TGTGCCAGCAGCTCTTTATCCCGCCGACAGGGACAGTACAATGAGCAGTTCTTC. V gene TRBV13 combines with J gene TRBJ2-1; 7 bases fit TRBD1. Germline CDR1 and CDR2: PRHDT and FYEKMQ (reference sequence). This CDR3 is 18 amino acids long. J was trimmed by 4 bases and V by 4 bases; bases with no gene match: 16.

The chain uses TRBV29-1 and TRBJ2-7, with D hard to call. Trimming took off 2 bases at V and 2 bases at J, with 7 bases between the two ends. Per the germline V gene, CDR1 is SQVTM and CDR2 is ANQGSEA. The CDR3 is made up of 12 amino acids. As DNA, the CDR3 is TGCAGCGTTGAACGGTCGCCCTACGAGCAGTACTTC. It codes for CSVERSPYEQYF.

V is TRBV2 and J is TRBJ2-2; 9 bases are shared with TRBD2. V shed 7 bases and J 7 bases; nucleotides not matched to a gene: 4. This CDR3 is built from 13 residues. Germline V gene sequence: CDR1 SNHLY, CDR2 FYNNEI. CDR3 nucleotides: TGTGCCAGCAAGCGGGGGGATGGCGGGGAGCTGTTTTTT. This translates into CASKRGDGGELFF.

The chain is built from TRBV18 and TRBJ2-1; 15 nucleotides align to TRBD2. Germline V CDR1 and CDR2: KGHSH, LQKENI. Trimming cost V 0 bases and J 8 bases; bases outside gene matches: 5. This CDR3 has 17 residues. The CDR3 protein is CASSPPGLAGGMDEQFF. CDR3 nucleotide sequence: TGTGCCAGCTCACCACCGGGACTAGCGGGAGGTATGGATGAGCAGTTCTTC.

The gene calls are TRBV18 and TRBJ1-5; the match to TRBD1 covers 8 bases. Trimming removed 5 bases from V and 6 bases from J; junction bases left unmatched: 6. Germline-derived CDR1 and CDR2 are KGHSH and LQKENI. The CDR3 extends over 14 amino acids. The CDR3 spells CASSTQGASQPQHF. The CDR3 DNA follows: TGTGCCAGCTCAACCCAGGGGGCTAGTCAGCCCCAGCATTTT.

The V gene is TRBV29-1, the J gene TRBJ2-7, with 10 bases identical to TRBD1. The junction had 6 bases not matched to a gene; V was cut back by 6 bases and J by 4 bases. Germline-derived CDR1 and CDR2 are SQVTM and ANQGSEA. There are 13 residues in the CDR3. CDR3 in DNA: TGCAGCGTCACGACAGGGGGCAGGTACGAGCAGTACTTC. Translating it yields CSVTTGGRYEQYF.

The rearrangement links TRBV7-6 to TRBJ2-5; 9 nucleotides agree with TRBD1. The CDR3 is 13 amino acids. Trimming removed 5 bases from V and 5 bases from J; junction bases left unmatched: 3. CDR1 and CDR2 from the germline V gene are SGHVS and FNYEAQ. The chain's CDR3 is CASSQGTGETQYF. The CDR3 DNA reads as TGTGCCAGCAGCCAAGGGACAGGGGAGACCCAGTACTTC.

The V call is TRBV10-1, the J call TRBJ2-7, with 7 positions matching TRBD1. The J segment lost 9 bases and the V segment lost 7 bases, leaving 15 bases of the junction unmatched. The CDR3 is 14 residues long. Looked up from germline, CDR1 is WNHNN and CDR2 is SYGVQD (reference sequence). The CDR3 bases are TGCGCCAGCATCCAGGGACAGTCGGGTCTTGGGCAGTACTTC. Translation gives CASIQGQSGLGQYF.

The CDR3 nucleotides are TGTGCCAGCAGCTTAGATGAGAGGGTCACCGGGGAGCTGTTTTTT. Residues: CASSLDERVTGELFF. V and J are TRBV7-2 and TRBJ2-2, with D tentatively TRBD2 (5 bases). The CDR3 is made up of 15 amino acids. The germline V gene has CDR1 SGHTA and CDR2 FQGNSA. V was cut by 1 base and J by 4 bases, with 10 bases left in between.

The genes are TRBV13 and TRBJ1-2; TRBD1 is a possible D gene (6 bases). Germline CDR1 PRHDT, CDR2 FYEKMQ (reference sequence). Trimming removed 3 bases from V and 5 bases from J, with 16 bases in between. The length of the CDR3 is 15 residues. The CDR3, as DNA: TGTGCCAGCAGCTTCGGGGGGGCTTCCGGGTATGGCTACACCTTC. It yields the protein CASSFGGASGYGYTF.

This rearrangement joins TRBV30 to TRBJ2-7; 14 bases are a match to TRBD2. Trimming at V came to 6 bases and at J to 6 bases, leaving 28 bases not matched to a gene. The CDR3 consists of 21 residues. The germline V gene has CDR1 GTSNPN and CDR2 SVGIG (reference sequence). In DNA, the CDR3 is TGTGCCTGTCTTGAAGAGCGGTCTAGAATCGAAGGGACTAGCGGGAGAGGCGAGCAGTACTTC. It codes for CACLEERSRIEGTSGRGEQYF.

V is TRBV5-6 and J is TRBJ1-4, with 11 bases aligning to TRBD1. The V segment lost 0 bases and the J segment 8 bases; nucleotides outside the gene matches: 3. The CDR3 covers 15 residues. In germline, CDR1 is SGHDT, CDR2 YYEEEE. CDR3 sequence (DNA): TGTGCCAGCAGCTTGGGGACAGGGGGCCGCGAAAAACTGTTTTTT. As protein: CASSLGTGGREKLFF.

The genes are TRBV9 and TRBJ1-4; possibly TRBD1 for D (6 bases). V dropped 2 bases and J dropped 0 bases, with 20 bases sitting between them. The V gene's germline CDR1 is SGDLS and CDR2 YYNGEE. CDR3 size: 19 residues. Written as DNA, the CDR3 is TGTGCCAGCAGCGTTAGGACAGTTCGCACCGCCGCAACTAATGAAAAACTGTTTTTT. Translating gives CASSVRTVRTAATNEKLFF.

The chain is built from TRBV15 and TRBJ2-2; D might be TRBD1 (5 bases). V lost 0 bases, J lost 1 base, and 6 bases lay in between. There are 15 residues in the CDR3. The V gene's germline CDR1 is LNHNV and CDR2 YYDKDF (reference sequence). CDR3 protein: CATSRDTGNTGELFF. The CDR3 bases are TGTGCCACCAGCAGAGATACAGGGAACACCGGGGAGCTGTTTTTT.

V is TRBV9 and J is TRBJ1-4; TRBD1 matches at 9 bases. The trim removed 3 bases at V and 14 bases at J, leaving 20 bases unmatched. Germline CDR1 reads SGDLS; CDR2 reads YYNGEE. The CDR3 consists of 17 residues. For the CDR3, the DNA is TGTGCCAGCAGCGCCCCCCACCGACGGGACAGGGTTAGGAGCCTGTTTTTT. As protein: CASSAPHRRDRVRSLFF.

This clone came up once. The chain employs TRBV27 and TRBJ2-7; maybe TRBD1 (5 bases). The CDR3 is made up of 15 amino acids. With 4 bases removed from V and 2 bases from J, the gap between germline ends came to 15 bases. Germline values: CDR1 MNHEY, CDR2 SMNVEV (reference sequence). The CDR3 here is CASSSPRGVTYEQYF. The CDR3 DNA sequence: TGTGCCAGCAGTTCTCCTAGGGGTGTTACCTACGAGCAGTACTTC.

V and J are TRBV5-5 and TRBJ1-5, with 7 bases aligning to TRBD1. This CDR3 has 14 amino acids. CDR1 and CDR2 (germline): SGHKS, YYEKEE (reference sequence). V lost 3 bases to trimming and J lost 5 bases; unmatched junction nucleotides: 5. For the CDR3, the DNA is TGTGCCAGCAGCTACGGGACAGTTGATCAGCCCCAGCATTTT. It encodes CASSYGTVDQPQHF.

The CDR3 DNA follows: TGTGCCAGCAGCTTAGTTGGGGCCGGAGAGACCCAGTACTTC. Encoded protein: CASSLVGAGETQYF. The chain uses TRBV11-2 and TRBJ2-5; D may be TRBD1 (5 bases). The length of the CDR3 is 14 residues. With 1 base removed from V and 4 bases from J, the gap between germline ends came to 10 bases. Germline V gene data show CDR1 as SGHAT and CDR2 as FQNNGV.

This clone has more than one count but fewer than ten. The J gene is TRBJ2-2, the V gene TRBV7-7; D may be TRBD1 (6 bases). CDR1 and CDR2 (germline): SSHAT, FNYEAQ (reference sequence). V was trimmed by 1 base and J by 6 bases, leaving 9 bases between them. CDR3 size: 14 residues. This CDR3 is CASSLGQAPGELFF. For the CDR3, the DNA is TGTGCCAGCAGCTTAGGACAGGCTCCCGGGGAGCTGTTTTTT.